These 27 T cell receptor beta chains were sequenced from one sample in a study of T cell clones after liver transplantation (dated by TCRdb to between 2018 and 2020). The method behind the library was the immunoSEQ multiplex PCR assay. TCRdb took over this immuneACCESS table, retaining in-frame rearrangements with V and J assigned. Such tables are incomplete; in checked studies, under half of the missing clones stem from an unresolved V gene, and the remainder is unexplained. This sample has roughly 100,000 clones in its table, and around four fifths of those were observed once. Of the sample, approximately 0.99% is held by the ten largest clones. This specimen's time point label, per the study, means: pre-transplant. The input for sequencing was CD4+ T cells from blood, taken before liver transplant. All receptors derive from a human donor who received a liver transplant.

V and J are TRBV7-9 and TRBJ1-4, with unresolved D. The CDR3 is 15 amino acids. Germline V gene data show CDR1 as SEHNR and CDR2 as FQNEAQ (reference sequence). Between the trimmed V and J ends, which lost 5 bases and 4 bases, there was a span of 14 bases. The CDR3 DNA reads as TGTGCCAGCAGCCTGACCAATCCCTTTAATGAAAAACTGTTTTTT. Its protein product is CASSLTNPFNEKLFF.

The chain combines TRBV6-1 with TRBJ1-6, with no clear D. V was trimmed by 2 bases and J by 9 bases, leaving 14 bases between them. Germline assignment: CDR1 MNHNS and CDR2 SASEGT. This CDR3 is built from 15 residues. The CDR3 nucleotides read TGTGCCAGCAGTGAAAGGATAACCGAGGGTTCACCCCTCCACTTT. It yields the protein CASSERITEGSPLHF.

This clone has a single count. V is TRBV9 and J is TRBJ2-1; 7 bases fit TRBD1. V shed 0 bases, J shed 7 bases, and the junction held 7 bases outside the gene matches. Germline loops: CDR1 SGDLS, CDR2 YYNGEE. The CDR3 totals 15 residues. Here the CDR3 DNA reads TGTGCCAGCAGCGTAGGAGGGGGCGATGGGAATGAGCAGTTCTTC. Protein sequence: CASSVGGGDGNEQFF.

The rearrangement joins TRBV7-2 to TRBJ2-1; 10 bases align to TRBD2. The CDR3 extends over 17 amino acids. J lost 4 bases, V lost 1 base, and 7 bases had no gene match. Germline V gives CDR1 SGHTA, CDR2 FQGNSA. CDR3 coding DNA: TGTGCCAGCAGCTTAGACAGCGGGAGGGCCCGGTACAATGAGCAGTTCTTC. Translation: CASSLDSGRARYNEQFF.

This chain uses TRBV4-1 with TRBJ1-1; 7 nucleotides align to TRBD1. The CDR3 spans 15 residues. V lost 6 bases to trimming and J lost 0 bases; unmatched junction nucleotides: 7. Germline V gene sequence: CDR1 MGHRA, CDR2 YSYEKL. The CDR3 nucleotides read TGCGCCAGCAGTCTACAGGGGCTCATGAACACTGAAGCTTTCTTT. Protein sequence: CASSLQGLMNTEAFF.

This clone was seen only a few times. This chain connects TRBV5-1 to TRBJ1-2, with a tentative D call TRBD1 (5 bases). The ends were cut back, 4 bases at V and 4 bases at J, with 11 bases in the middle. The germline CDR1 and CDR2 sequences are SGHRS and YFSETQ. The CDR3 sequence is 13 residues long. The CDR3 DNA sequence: TGCGCCAGCAGCGAGGGACCGAGCTATGGCTACACCTTC. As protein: CASSEGPSYGYTF.

This chain's CDR3 is CASSLVTGGTLTEAFF. DNA of the CDR3: TGTGCCAGCAGCTTGGTCACAGGGGGCACTCTGACTGAAGCTTTCTTT. The chain uses TRBV5-4 and TRBJ1-1, with 9 bases that match TRBD1. The CDR3 runs to 16 residues. Germline CDR1 SGHNT, CDR2 YYREEE (reference sequence). With 0 bases clipped from V and 5 bases from J, the junction kept 8 bases outside the gene matches.

CDR3 sequence: CAWRWGGVGHEQYF. CDR3 in DNA: TGTGCCTGGAGGTGGGGGGGAGTCGGCCACGAGCAGTACTTC. The genes are TRBV30 and TRBJ2-7, with 7 positions matching TRBD2. Germline CDR1 and CDR2: GTSNPN and SVGIG (reference sequence). The V gene end was trimmed by 3 bases and the J gene end by 5 bases; junction bases not matched to a gene: 10. The length of the CDR3 is 14 residues.

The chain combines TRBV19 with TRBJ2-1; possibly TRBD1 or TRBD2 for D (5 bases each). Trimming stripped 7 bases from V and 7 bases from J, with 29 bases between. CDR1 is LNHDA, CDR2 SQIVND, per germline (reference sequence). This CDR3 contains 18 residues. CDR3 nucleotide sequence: TGTGCCAGTATTGATCATATCCCGGGAAGGGCAGGGCGTAATGAGCAGTTCTTC. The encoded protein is CASIDHIPGRAGRNEQFF.

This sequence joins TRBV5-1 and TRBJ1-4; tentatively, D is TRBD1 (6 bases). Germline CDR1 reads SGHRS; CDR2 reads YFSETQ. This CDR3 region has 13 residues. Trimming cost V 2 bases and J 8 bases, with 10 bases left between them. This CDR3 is CASSLQGDEKLFF. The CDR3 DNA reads TGCGCCAGCAGCTTACAGGGAGACGAAAAACTGTTTTTT.

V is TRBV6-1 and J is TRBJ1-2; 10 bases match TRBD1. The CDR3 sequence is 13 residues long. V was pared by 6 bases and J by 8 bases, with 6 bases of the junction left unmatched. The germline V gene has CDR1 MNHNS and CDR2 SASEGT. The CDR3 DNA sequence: TGTGCCAGCAGGACGACAGGGGGCGAGGGCTACACCTTC. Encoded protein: CASRTTGGEGYTF.

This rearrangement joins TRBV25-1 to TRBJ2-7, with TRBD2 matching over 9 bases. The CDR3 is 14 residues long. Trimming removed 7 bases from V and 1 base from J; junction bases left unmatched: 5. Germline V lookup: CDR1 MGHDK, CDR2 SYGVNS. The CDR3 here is CASTDSGSSYEQYF. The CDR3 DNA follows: TGTGCCAGCACCGATAGCGGGAGTTCCTACGAGCAGTACTTC.

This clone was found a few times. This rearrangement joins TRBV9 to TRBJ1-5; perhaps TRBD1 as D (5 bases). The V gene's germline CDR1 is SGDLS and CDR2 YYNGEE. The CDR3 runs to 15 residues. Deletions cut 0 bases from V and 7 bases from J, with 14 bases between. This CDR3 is CASSVDPTGDQPQHF. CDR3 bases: TGTGCCAGCAGCGTAGACCCCACCGGGGACCAGCCCCAGCATTTT.

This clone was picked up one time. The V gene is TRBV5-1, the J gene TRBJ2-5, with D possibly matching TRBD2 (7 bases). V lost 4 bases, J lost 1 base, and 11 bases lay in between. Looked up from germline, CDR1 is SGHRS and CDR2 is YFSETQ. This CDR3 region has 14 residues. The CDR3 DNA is TGCGCCAGCAGCCCCGGGGGGCCCCAAGAGACCCAGTACTTC. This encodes CASSPGGPQETQYF.

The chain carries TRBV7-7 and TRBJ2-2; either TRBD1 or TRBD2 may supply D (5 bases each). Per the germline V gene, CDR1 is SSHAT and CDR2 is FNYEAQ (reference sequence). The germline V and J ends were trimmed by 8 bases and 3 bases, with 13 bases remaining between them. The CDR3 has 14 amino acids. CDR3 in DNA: TGTGCCAGCGGAAGGGGAGTTGACACCGGGGAGCTGTTTTTT. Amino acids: CASGRGVDTGELFF.

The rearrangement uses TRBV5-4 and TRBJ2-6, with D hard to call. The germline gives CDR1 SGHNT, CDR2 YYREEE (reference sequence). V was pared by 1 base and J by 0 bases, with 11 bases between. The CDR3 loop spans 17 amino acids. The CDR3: CASSLPQTLSGANVLTF. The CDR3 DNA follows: TGTGCCAGCAGCTTGCCTCAGACCCTCTCTGGGGCCAACGTCCTGACTTTC.

CDR3 sequence: CASSLVSGSSYEQYF. The CDR3 DNA sequence: TGTGCCAGCAGCTTGGTTTCAGGGAGCTCCTACGAGCAGTACTTC. The chain joins TRBV5-8 to TRBJ2-7; perhaps D is TRBD1 or TRBD2 (5 bases each). Germline-derived CDR1 and CDR2 are SGHTS and YDEGEE. The CDR3 extends over 15 amino acids. V lost 0 bases and J lost 0, with 10 bases in between.

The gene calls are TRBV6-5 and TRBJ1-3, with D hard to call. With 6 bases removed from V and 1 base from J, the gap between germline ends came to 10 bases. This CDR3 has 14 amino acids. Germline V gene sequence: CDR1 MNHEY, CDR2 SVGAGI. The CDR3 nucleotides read TGTGCCAGCAGAAAGAGGAGATCTGGAAACACCATATATTTT. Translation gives CASRKRRSGNTIYF.

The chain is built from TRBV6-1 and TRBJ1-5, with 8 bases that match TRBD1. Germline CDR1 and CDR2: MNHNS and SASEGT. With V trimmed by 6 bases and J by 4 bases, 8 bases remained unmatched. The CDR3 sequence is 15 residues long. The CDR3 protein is CASSTDRDRNQPQHF. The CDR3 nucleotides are TGTGCCAGCAGCACGGACAGGGATCGTAATCAGCCCCAGCATTTT.

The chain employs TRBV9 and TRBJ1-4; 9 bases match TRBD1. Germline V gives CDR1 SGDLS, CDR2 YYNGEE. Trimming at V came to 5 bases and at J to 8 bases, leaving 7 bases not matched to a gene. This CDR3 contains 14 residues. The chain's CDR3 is CASRPAGTGEKLFF. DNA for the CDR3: TGTGCCAGCAGACCAGCCGGGACAGGGGAAAAACTGTTTTTT. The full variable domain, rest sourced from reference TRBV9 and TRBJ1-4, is DSGVTQTPKHLITATGQRVTLRCSPRSGDLSVYWYQQSLDQGLQFLIQYYNGEERAKGNILERFSAQQFPDLHSELNLSSLELGDSALYFCASRPAGTGEKLFFGSGTQLSVL.

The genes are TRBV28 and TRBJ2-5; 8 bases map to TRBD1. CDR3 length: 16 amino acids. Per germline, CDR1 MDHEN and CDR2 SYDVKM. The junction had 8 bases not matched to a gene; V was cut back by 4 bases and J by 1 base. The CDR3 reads CASSWKGQASQETQYF. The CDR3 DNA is TGTGCCAGCAGTTGGAAGGGACAGGCCTCCCAAGAGACCCAGTACTTC.

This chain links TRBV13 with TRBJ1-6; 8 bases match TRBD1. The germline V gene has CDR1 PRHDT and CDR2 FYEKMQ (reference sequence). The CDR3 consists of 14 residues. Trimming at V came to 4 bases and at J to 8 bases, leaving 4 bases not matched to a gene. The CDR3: CASSSDRADSPLHF. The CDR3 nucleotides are TGTGCCAGCAGCTCGGACAGGGCGGATTCACCCCTCCACTTT.

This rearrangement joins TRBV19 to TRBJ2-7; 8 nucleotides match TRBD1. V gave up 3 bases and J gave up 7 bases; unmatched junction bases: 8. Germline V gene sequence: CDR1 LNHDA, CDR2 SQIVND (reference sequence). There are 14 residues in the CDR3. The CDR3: CASSMRQGAGEQYF. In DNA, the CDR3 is TGTGCCAGTAGTATGAGGCAGGGGGCGGGGGAGCAGTACTTC.

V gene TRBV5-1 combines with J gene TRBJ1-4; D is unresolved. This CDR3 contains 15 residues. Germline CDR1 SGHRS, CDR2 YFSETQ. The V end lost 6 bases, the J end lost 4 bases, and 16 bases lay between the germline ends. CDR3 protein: CASKEGAGNNEKLFF. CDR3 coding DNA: TGCGCCAGCAAGGAGGGAGCGGGAAATAATGAAAAACTGTTTTTT.

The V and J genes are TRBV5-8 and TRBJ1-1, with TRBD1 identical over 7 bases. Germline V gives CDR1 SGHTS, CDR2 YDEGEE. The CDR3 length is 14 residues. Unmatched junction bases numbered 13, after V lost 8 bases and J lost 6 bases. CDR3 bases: TGTGCCAGTCGTCGAAGAGACAGGGCCCCTGAAGCTTTCTTT. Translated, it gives CASRRRDRAPEAFF.

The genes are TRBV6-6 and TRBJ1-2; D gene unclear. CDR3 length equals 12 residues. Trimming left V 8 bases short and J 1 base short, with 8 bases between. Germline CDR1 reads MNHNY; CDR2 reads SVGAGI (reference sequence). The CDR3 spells CASGDVNYGYTF. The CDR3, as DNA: TGTGCCAGCGGTGACGTTAACTATGGCTACACCTTC.

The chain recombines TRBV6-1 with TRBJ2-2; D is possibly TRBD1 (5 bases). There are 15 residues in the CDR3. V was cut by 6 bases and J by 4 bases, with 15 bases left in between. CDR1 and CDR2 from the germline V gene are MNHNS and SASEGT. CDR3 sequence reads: CASRATHRGTGELFF. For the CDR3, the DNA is TGTGCCAGCAGGGCGACCCATAGGGGCACCGGGGAGCTGTTTTTT.